One and the same sample provided the 25 T cell receptor beta chains below, sequenced in a study of regulatory T cells in long-lasting Graves disease. Construction of TCR beta libraries relied on iRepertoire HTBI primers and on Arm-PCR targeting CDR3 regions. TCRdb called the multiplex PCR reads again in MiXCR, with one record for every CDR3 protein. This sample yields around 500,000 distinct CDR3 sequences, of which 15% to 20% are seen a single time; 20% to 25% belongs to the top ten. Time point defined: newly diagnosed GD, antithyroid drugs for less than 3 months. Extracted PBMC RNA gave rise to the TCR library. The same data also went into a second study, on T cells in Graves' hyperthyroidism and ophthalmopathy.

Sequencing was performed on peripheral blood mononuclear cells (PBMCs), taken at new diagnosis, from a patient treated with antithyroid drugs. These receptors were collected from a woman aged 35 to 59 with Graves disease.

This clonotype was counted only a few times. DNA for the CDR3: TGTGCCAGCTCACCTGTGGGGGGGCAAGGAGATACGCAGTATTTT. Translation: CASSPVGGQGDTQYF. This rearrangement joins TRBV18 to TRBJ2-3; D is perhaps TRBD2 (7 bases). Germline CDR1 and CDR2: KGHSH and LQKENI. There are 15 residues in the CDR3. Trimming left V 3 bases short and J 5 bases short, with 15 bases between.

This clonotype appeared many times. DNA of the CDR3: TGTGCCACCAGGACTAGCGGGACCGGGGAGCTGTTTTTT. Protein sequence: CATRTSGTGELFF. The V and J genes are TRBV6-1 and TRBJ2-2; 11 nucleotides match TRBD2. The CDR3 runs to 13 residues. CDR1 MNHNS and CDR2 SASEGT come from the germline V gene. With V trimmed by 10 bases and J by 5 bases, 3 bases remained unmatched.

The chain combines TRBV27 with TRBJ1-5; D gene uncertain. V shed 5 bases and J shed 1 base, with 12 bases lying between them. Germline V gene lookup returns CDR1 MNHEY and CDR2 SMNVEV (reference sequence). The CDR3 runs 15 residues. DNA of the CDR3: TGTGCCAGCAGTGAGTACACGGCGAGCAATCAGCCCCAGCATTTT. It specifies CASSEYTASNQPQHF.

This clonotype was observed at least ten times. The gene calls are TRBV11-2 and TRBJ1-1, with 7 bases lining up with TRBD1. The V segment lost 11 bases and the J segment 2 bases; nucleotides outside the gene matches: 5. Germline loops: CDR1 SGHAT, CDR2 FQNNGV. The CDR3 runs to 12 residues. CDR3: CALGDSNTEAFF. In nucleotides, the CDR3 is TGTGCCCTCGGGGACAGCAACACTGAAGCTTTCTTT.

As regards this clonotype: A read error may explain this, as a much larger clone is one base away. Here the CDR3 reads CASRLARNTEAFF. For the CDR3, the DNA is TGTGCCAGCAGGCTTGCAAGGAACACTGAAGCTTTCTTT. The chain is built from TRBV6-2 or TRBV6-3 and TRBJ1-1; D is undetermined. This CDR3 is 13 amino acids long. Trimming took 6 bases from V and 1 from J, leaving 9 bases between them. Germline values: CDR1 MNHEY, CDR2 SVGEGT.

This clonotype was seen repeatedly, ten times or more. The V call is TRBV4-1, the J call TRBJ2-5; D may correspond to TRBD1 or TRBD2 (6 bases each). Germline CDR1 MGHRA, CDR2 YSYEKL. The CDR3 spans 14 residues. Trimming took 4 bases from V and 4 from J, leaving 13 bases between them. CDR3 in amino acids: CASSRLEGGETQYF. For the CDR3, the DNA is TGCGCCAGCAGCCGGTTGGAGGGGGGAGAGACCCAGTACTTC.

This clonotype was seen repeatedly, ten times or more. The chain recombines TRBV3-1 with TRBJ2-4; D perhaps matches TRBD2 (5 bases). CDR1 is LGHDT and CDR2 is YNNKEL in the germline V gene (reference sequence). Trimming took 2 bases from V and 1 from J, leaving 9 bases between them. The CDR3 contains 15 residues. As DNA, the CDR3 is TGTGCCAGCAGCCAACGGGAAATGGCCAAAAACATTCAGTACTTC. This codes for CASSQREMAKNIQYF.

J is TRBJ2-1 and V is TRBV2, with 9 nucleotides matching TRBD2. Per germline, CDR1 SNHLY and CDR2 FYNNEI. CDR3 length equals 14 residues. Unmatched junction bases numbered 6, after V lost 4 bases and J lost 8 bases. The CDR3 region has the DNA TGTGCCAGCAGTGTGGGCGGCGGGGGGGATGAGCAGTTCTTC. Translation gives CASSVGGGGDEQFF.

This rearrangement joins TRBV19 to TRBJ2-2; no reliable D call. This CDR3 comprises 14 residues. The germline CDR1 and CDR2 sequences are LNHDA and SQIVND (reference sequence). With 3 bases removed from V and 4 bases from J, the gap between germline ends came to 9 bases. The CDR3 loop reads CASSMAGATGELFF. The CDR3 DNA reads TGTGCCAGTAGTATGGCCGGAGCCACCGGGGAGCTGTTTTTT.

As to this clonotype: One end of the junction varies from germline; a read error may be responsible. CDR3 sequence: CASSQGNRAGNTEAFF. CDR3 DNA: TGCGCCAGCAGCCAAGGCAACAGGGCCGGGAACACTGAAGCTTTCTTT. The genes are TRBV11-2 and TRBJ1-1; a possible D gene is TRBD1 (6 bases). The CDR3 spans 16 residues. Germline assignment: CDR1 SGHAT and CDR2 FQNNGV.

This clonotype was observed many times. The V call is TRBV6-1, the J call TRBJ2-5; D gene uncertain. The CDR3 has 13 residues. V was pared by 2 bases and J by 7 bases, with 11 bases between. Germline V gives CDR1 MNHNS, CDR2 SASEGT. The CDR3 spells CASSESTLGTQYF. The CDR3 region has the DNA TGTGCCAGCAGTGAAAGCACCCTCGGGACCCAGTACTTC.

The chain is built from TRBV29-1 and TRBJ2-5; D is perhaps TRBD2 (5 bases). The ends were cut back, 7 bases at V and 5 bases at J, with 17 bases in the middle. This CDR3 has 13 amino acids. Germline V gene data show CDR1 as SQVTM and CDR2 as ANQGSEA. CDR3 in amino acids: CSAAPVRRETQYF. The CDR3 DNA is TGCAGCGCGGCCCCAGTGCGGAGGGAGACCCAGTACTTC.

The rearrangement uses TRBV12-3 or TRBV12-4 and TRBJ1-2; D not resolved. V lost 2 bases, J lost 3 bases, and 10 bases lay in between. The CDR3 length is 14 residues. This chain's CDR3 is CASSLSQKDYGYTF. The CDR3 region has the DNA TGTGCCAGCAGTTTAAGCCAGAAGGACTATGGCTACACCTTC.

This clonotype was counted many times. This chain connects TRBV3-1 to TRBJ1-1; 8 positions match TRBD1. J gave up 0 bases and V 5 bases, and 5 bases lay outside the gene matches. The CDR3 has 15 residues. Per germline, CDR1 LGHDT and CDR2 YNNKEL (reference sequence). CDR3 DNA sequence: TGTGCCAGCAGCTTTGGACAGGGCTTGAACACTGAAGCTTTCTTT. Its translation: CASSFGQGLNTEAFF.

This clonotype was seen more than once but under ten times. This clone may be a read error of a much larger clone one base away. This chain joins TRBV7-2 and TRBJ2-7, with D perhaps matching TRBD1 or TRBD2 (6 bases each). The CDR3 length is 16 residues. The V and J ends lost 2 bases and 7 bases respectively, with 21 bases between them. Germline assignment: CDR1 SGHTA and CDR2 FQGNSA. The CDR3 spells CASSLMGGGSYNEQYF. CDR3 in DNA: TGTGCCAGCAGCTTAATGGGGGGCGGCTCCTACAATGAGCAGTACTTC.

This clonotype has only a few counts. This chain joins TRBV20-1 and TRBJ1-1, with D possibly being TRBD1 (5 bases). The CDR3 runs to 15 residues. Germline CDR1 reads DFQATT; CDR2 reads SNEGSKA (reference sequence). The V and J ends lost 0 bases and 3 bases respectively, with 14 bases between them. The CDR3 spells CSARDNWGEDTEAFF. The CDR3 DNA follows: TGCAGTGCTAGAGATAATTGGGGGGAGGACACTGAAGCTTTCTTT.

This clonotype showed up just a few times. This chain joins TRBV7-8 and TRBJ2-7; D tentatively reads TRBD1 or TRBD2 (5 bases each). V was cut by 2 bases and J by 3 bases, with 11 bases left in between. From germline, CDR1 is SGHVS and CDR2 FQNEAQ. The CDR3 runs to 14 residues. The CDR3 is CASSLWDGDYEQYF. In nucleotides, the CDR3 is TGTGCCAGCAGCTTATGGGACGGGGACTACGAGCAGTACTTC.

The chain carries TRBV9 and TRBJ2-7, with a tentative D call TRBD2 (6 bases). V lost 3 bases to trimming and J lost 3 bases, with 16 bases between them. Germline CDR1 reads SGDLS; CDR2 reads YYNGEE. The CDR3 has 15 residues. The CDR3 loop reads CASSAAEGGLYEQYF. The CDR3 DNA sequence: TGTGCCAGCAGCGCGGCGGAGGGAGGACTCTACGAGCAGTACTTC.

This clonotype was seen repeatedly, ten times or more. The chain couples TRBV12-3 or TRBV12-4 to TRBJ1-5; D remains unclear. The ends were cut back, 7 bases at V and 2 bases at J, with 12 bases in the middle. CDR3 length: 14 residues. CDR3 nucleotide sequence: TGTGCCAGCACGACATCTTGGGGCAATCAGCCCCAGCATTTT. It yields the protein CASTTSWGNQPQHF.

The genes are TRBV3-1 and TRBJ2-2; 8 bases are shared with TRBD2. The CDR3 runs 18 residues. Germline V gene sequence: CDR1 LGHDT, CDR2 YNNKEL (reference sequence). Trimming took 3 bases from V and 7 from J; bases not matched to a gene: 16. CDR3 loop: CASSHERGGSLYDGELFF. In nucleotides, the CDR3 is TGTGCCAGCAGCCATGAACGGGGGGGCTCGTTGTATGACGGGGAGCTGTTTTTT.

Only a few counts were recorded for this clonotype. The chain is built from TRBV5-1 and TRBJ2-5; 11 bases align to TRBD1. The CDR3 is 16 amino acids. The junction had 4 bases not matched to a gene; V was cut back by 2 bases and J by 1 base. Germline-derived CDR1 and CDR2 are SGHRS and YFSETQ. This CDR3 reads CASSFGDRGSQETQYF. Here the CDR3 DNA reads TGCGCCAGCAGCTTTGGGGACAGGGGGTCCCAAGAGACCCAGTACTTC.

This chain connects TRBV7-9 to TRBJ2-2; 8 nucleotides match TRBD1. V shed 3 bases and J 5 bases; nucleotides not matched to a gene: 2. Germline CDR1 SEHNR, CDR2 FQNEAQ (reference sequence). This CDR3 spans 14 amino acids. DNA of the CDR3: TGTGCCAGCAGCTTGACAGGGGTTACCGGGGAGCTGTTTTTT. This codes for CASSLTGVTGELFF.

This clonotype occurred a few times. V and J are TRBV9 and TRBJ1-2, with no clear D. V lost 0 bases and J lost 8, with 11 bases in between. This CDR3 is built from 13 residues. Germline assignment: CDR1 SGDLS and CDR2 YYNGEE. CDR3 DNA: TGTGCCAGCAGCGTAGTAGGGATTCGGGGCTACACCTTC. Translation gives CASSVVGIRGYTF.

This chain connects TRBV7-9 to TRBJ1-1; 7 bases are a match to TRBD1. CDR1 SEHNR and CDR2 FQNEAQ come from the germline V gene (reference sequence). The CDR3 consists of 14 residues. With V trimmed by 0 bases and J by 10 bases, 8 bases remained unmatched. CDR3 amino acids: CASSLAGGTGGAFF. The CDR3 DNA sequence: TGTGCCAGCAGCTTAGCAGGGGGCACAGGAGGAGCTTTCTTT.

The V gene is TRBV9, the J gene TRBJ1-3; 9 bases align to TRBD1. The CDR3 runs to 16 residues. Germline assignment: CDR1 SGDLS and CDR2 YYNGEE. V shed 2 bases, J shed 3 bases, and the junction held 6 bases outside the gene matches. The CDR3 DNA reads TGTGCCAGCAGCGTGCGGACAGGGGACATTGGAAACACCATATATTTT. Translating gives CASSVRTGDIGNTIYF.